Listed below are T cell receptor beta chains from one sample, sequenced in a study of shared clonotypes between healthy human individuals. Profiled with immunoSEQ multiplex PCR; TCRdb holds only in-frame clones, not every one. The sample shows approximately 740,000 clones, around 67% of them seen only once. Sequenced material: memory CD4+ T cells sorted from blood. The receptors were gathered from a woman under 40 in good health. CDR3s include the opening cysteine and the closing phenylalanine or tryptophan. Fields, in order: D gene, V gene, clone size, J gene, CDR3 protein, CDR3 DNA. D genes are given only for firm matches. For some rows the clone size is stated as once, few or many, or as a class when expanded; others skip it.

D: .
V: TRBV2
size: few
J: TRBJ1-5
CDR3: CASSDVGLGNQPQHF
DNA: TGTGCCAGCAGTGACGTGGGGCTTGGCAATCAGCCCCAGCATTTT

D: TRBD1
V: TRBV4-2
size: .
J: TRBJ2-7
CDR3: CASSPGTGGWYEQYF
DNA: TGTGCCAGCAGCCCGGGGACAGGGGGTTGGTACGAGCAGTACTTC

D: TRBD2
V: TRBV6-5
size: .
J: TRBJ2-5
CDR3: CASSQGLAGGEQYF
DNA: TGTGCCAGCAGCCAAGGACTAGCGGGAGGGGAGCAGTACTTC

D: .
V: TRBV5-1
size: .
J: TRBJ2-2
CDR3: CASSLAAAANTGELFF
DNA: TGCGCCAGCAGCTTGGCGGCAGCCGCTAACACCGGGGAGCTGTTTTTT

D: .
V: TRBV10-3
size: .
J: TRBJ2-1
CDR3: CAISDLRTLTTHDEQFF
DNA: TGTGCCATCAGTGACTTAAGGACACTTACTACTCACGATGAGCAGTTCTTC

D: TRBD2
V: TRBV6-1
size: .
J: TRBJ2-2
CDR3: CASSESGGPNTGELFF
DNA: TGTGCCAGCAGTGAATCGGGGGGTCCGAACACCGGGGAGCTGTTTTTT

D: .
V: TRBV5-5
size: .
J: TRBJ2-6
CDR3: CASSLGTYSGANVLTF
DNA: TGTGCCAGCAGCTTAGGGACATACTCTGGGGCCAACGTCCTGACTTTC

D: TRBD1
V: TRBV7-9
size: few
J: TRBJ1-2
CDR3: CASSPGQGGYGYTF
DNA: TGTGCCAGCAGTCCCGGACAGGGCGGCTATGGCTACACCTTC

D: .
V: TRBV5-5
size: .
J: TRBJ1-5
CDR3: CASSPGGPEPQHF
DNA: TGTGCCAGCAGCCCGGGGGGACCGGAGCCCCAGCATTTT

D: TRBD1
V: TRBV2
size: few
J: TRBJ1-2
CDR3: CASSERQGSYGYTF
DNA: TGTGCCAGCAGTGAGCGACAGGGGAGCTATGGCTACACCTTC

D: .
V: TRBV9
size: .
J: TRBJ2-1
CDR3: CASSVTDRYYNEQFF
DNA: TGTGCCAGCAGCGTTACAGACAGGTACTACAATGAGCAGTTCTTC

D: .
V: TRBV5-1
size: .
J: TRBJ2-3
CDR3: CASSWGDSTDTQYF
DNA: TGCGCCAGCAGCTGGGGGGACAGCACAGATACGCAGTATTTT

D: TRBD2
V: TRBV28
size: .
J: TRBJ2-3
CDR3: CASAPHGGLAFRGQYF
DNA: TGTGCCAGCGCCCCACACGGGGGACTAGCCTTCAGGGGGCAGTATTTT

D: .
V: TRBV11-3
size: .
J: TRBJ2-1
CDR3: CASSAGPRGEQFF
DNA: TGTGCCAGCAGCGCGGGACCTAGAGGCGAGCAGTTCTTC

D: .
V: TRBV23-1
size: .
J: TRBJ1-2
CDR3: CASSLLGENYGYTF
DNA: TGCGCCAGCAGTCTGTTAGGGGAGAACTATGGCTACACCTTC

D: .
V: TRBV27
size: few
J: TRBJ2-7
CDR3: CASSPAGPSYEQYF
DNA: TGTGCCAGCAGTCCCGCCGGGCCATCCTACGAGCAGTACTTC